These 24 T cell receptor beta chains share one sample of origin, sequenced in a study of blood T cells in healthy people across ages. It was with a sample-barcoded 5' primer and a J-beta primer mix that a second PCR of roughly 7 to 11 cycles was run. TCRdb recomputed calls from the 5' RACE reads with MiXCR, one row per CDR3 protein. The sample consists of fewer than 2,000,000 distinct CDR3 sequences, about 31% of them appearing once. Specimen: blood. The receptors stem from a woman aged 30 to 39 in good health.

This chain uses TRBV7-2 with TRBJ2-3; D unresolved. CDR3 length: 14 amino acids. V was pared by 0 bases and J by 2 bases, with 6 bases between. In germline, CDR1 is SGHTA, CDR2 FQGNSA. The CDR3 sequence: CASSLAPITDTQYF. CDR3 in DNA: TGTGCCAGCAGCTTAGCGCCGATCACAGATACGCAGTATTTT.

This clonotype turned up a few times. The rearrangement uses TRBV4-2 and TRBJ2-1, with 11 bases lining up with TRBD2. The CDR3 totals 13 residues. V gave up 5 bases and J gave up 10 bases; unmatched junction bases: 4. Germline V gene lookup returns CDR1 LGHNA and CDR2 YNFKEQ. This CDR3 is CASSTSGRREQFF. CDR3 DNA sequence: TGTGCCAGCAGCACTAGCGGGAGAAGAGAGCAGTTCTTC.

This clonotype was recorded a few times. The gene calls are TRBV25-1 and TRBJ1-4; D is unclear. V shed 3 bases and J shed 6 bases, with 11 bases lying between them. CDR3 length: 14 residues. The germline gives CDR1 MGHDK, CDR2 SYGVNS. This CDR3 is CASSDVEVDEKLFF. The CDR3 DNA sequence: TGTGCCAGCAGTGATGTCGAGGTGGATGAAAAACTGTTTTTT.

This clonotype was observed a handful of times. V gene TRBV5-1 combines with J gene TRBJ2-3; D is unclear. The germline V gene encodes CDR1 SGHRS and CDR2 YFSETQ. The CDR3 extends over 13 amino acids. The V and J ends lost 4 bases and 4 bases respectively, with 10 bases between them. CDR3 protein: CASSAVRADTQYF. The CDR3 coding sequence is TGCGCCAGCAGCGCCGTCCGAGCAGATACGCAGTATTTT.

The table lists this clonotype with a few counts. The rearrangement uses TRBV5-1 and TRBJ2-1, with 16 bases matching TRBD2. With 4 bases clipped from V and 0 bases from J, the junction kept 10 bases outside the gene matches. CDR1 is SGHRS and CDR2 is YFSETQ in the germline V gene. This CDR3 is built from 20 residues. The CDR3 sequence: CASSTGLAGGLPPSYNEQFF. DNA for the CDR3: TGCGCCAGCAGCACGGGACTAGCGGGGGGGCTACCTCCCTCCTACAATGAGCAGTTCTTC.

The J gene is TRBJ1-1, the V gene TRBV3-1; no clear D gene. The CDR3 runs 14 residues. Trimming cost V 0 bases and J 1 base, with 6 bases left between them. In germline, CDR1 is LGHDT, CDR2 YNNKEL (reference sequence). The CDR3 reads CASSQEQRNTEAFF. The CDR3 region has the DNA TGTGCCAGCAGCCAAGAGCAGAGGAACACTGAAGCTTTCTTT.

The genes are TRBV5-6 and TRBJ2-4, with D possibly being TRBD2 (5 bases). V shed 3 bases and J shed 1 base, with 14 bases lying between them. In germline, CDR1 is SGHDT, CDR2 YYEEEE. CDR3 length equals 16 residues. As DNA, the CDR3 is TGTGCCAGCAGCTCGACGGGGAATTGGGCCAAAAACATTCAGTACTTC. Translating gives CASSSTGNWAKNIQYF.

This clonotype was seen a few times. V is TRBV5-5 and J is TRBJ1-2, with TRBD1 matching over 7 bases. CDR1 and CDR2 from the germline V gene are SGHKS and YYEKEE (reference sequence). The V segment lost 0 bases and the J segment 8 bases; nucleotides outside the gene matches: 10. CDR3 length: 15 residues. CDR3 sequence reads: CASSLAGQRAGGYTF. Here the CDR3 DNA reads TGTGCCAGCAGCTTGGCGGGACAGAGGGCTGGGGGCTACACCTTC.

This clonotype appeared a single time. The genes are TRBV11-2 and TRBJ2-1; D possibly corresponds to TRBD2 (6 bases). V was pared by 3 bases and J by 5 bases, with 14 bases between. This CDR3 has 15 residues. Germline V gene data show CDR1 as SGHAT and CDR2 as FQNNGV. The DNA for the CDR3 is TGTGCCAGCAGCTTGGAGGGAGTGCCTGACAATGAGCAGTTCTTC. Translating it yields CASSLEGVPDNEQFF.

Points on this clonotype: Just one base apart from a much larger clone, this may be a read error. The chain is built from TRBV29-1 and TRBJ2-7; maybe TRBD2 (6 bases). Trimming pared 4 bases from V and 3 bases from J, leaving 10 bases between. Germline V gene data show CDR1 as SQVTM and CDR2 as ANQGSEA. The CDR3 covers 12 residues. The CDR3 sequence is CSVGRENYEQYF. As DNA, the CDR3 is TGCAGCGTTGGGAGGGAAAACTACGAGCAGTACTTC.

This clonotype was recorded a few times. This chain connects TRBV11-2 to TRBJ1-2; no reliable D call. Per germline, CDR1 SGHAT and CDR2 FQNNGV. There are 12 residues in the CDR3. V lost 3 bases, J lost 7 bases, and 9 bases lay in between. The CDR3 reads CASSFGESGYTF. Here the CDR3 DNA reads TGTGCCAGCAGCTTTGGTGAGAGTGGCTACACCTTC.

The chain couples TRBV7-9 to TRBJ2-5, with D possibly being TRBD2 (5 bases). The CDR3 is made up of 15 amino acids. V was trimmed by 1 base and J by 6 bases, leaving 15 bases between them. Germline V gives CDR1 SEHNR, CDR2 FQNEAQ (reference sequence). The CDR3 coding sequence is TGTGCCAGCAGCTTAGGAAGCGGCCCCCACAAGACCCAGTACTTC. Protein sequence: CASSLGSGPHKTQYF.

The rearrangement links TRBV6-1 to TRBJ1-4; D might be TRBD1 (5 bases). The germline V gene has CDR1 MNHNS and CDR2 SASEGT. V was trimmed by 7 bases and J by 4 bases, leaving 13 bases between them. This CDR3 region has 14 residues. CDR3 nucleotide sequence: TGTGCCAGCAAAATGCCGGGGGATAATGAAAAACTGTTTTTT. Translation gives CASKMPGDNEKLFF.

Notes on this clonotype: The CDR3 does not end in the conserved phenylalanine or tryptophan, so this is likely a read error. V gene TRBV6-5 combines with J gene TRBJ2-3; D may be TRBD1 (6 bases). Looked up from germline, CDR1 is MNHEY and CDR2 is SVGAGI. V was cut by 3 bases and J by 4 bases, with 14 bases left in between. CDR3 length: 15 residues. CDR3 bases: TGTGCCAGCAGTTATGGGCAGGGGAACCCAGATACGCAGTATTTA. Protein: CASSYGQGNPDTQYL.

This clonotype was observed many times. V is TRBV6-2 or TRBV6-3 and J is TRBJ2-7; D may be TRBD2 (5 bases). Between the trimmed V and J ends, which lost 5 bases and 7 bases, there was a span of 21 bases. The germline CDR1 and CDR2 sequences are MNHEY and SVGEGT. The CDR3 has 15 amino acids. The CDR3 loop is CASSVRGIQSGEQYF. CDR3 DNA: TGTGCCAGCAGTGTCCGAGGGATTCAGTCGGGGGAGCAGTACTTC.

This clonotype was seen repeatedly, ten times or more. The CDR3 DNA follows: TGTGCCAGCAGCCAAGATTTGGGACTAGGCCAAGAGACCCAGTACTTC. Protein sequence: CASSQDLGLGQETQYF. This chain joins TRBV4-2 and TRBJ2-5; 8 nucleotides match TRBD2. Germline CDR1 LGHNA, CDR2 YNFKEQ. The CDR3 has 16 amino acids. The V and J ends lost 0 bases and 1 base, in that order; junction bases with no gene match: 4.

The chain couples TRBV6-6 to TRBJ2-3; D remains unclear. Trimming took off 0 bases at V and 4 bases at J, with 8 bases between the two ends. Per germline, CDR1 MNHNY and CDR2 SVGAGI (reference sequence). The CDR3 spans 14 residues. CDR3 DNA: TGTGCCAGCAGTTACTCGAGGAGCTCAGATACGCAGTATTTT. This translates into CASSYSRSSDTQYF.

The rearrangement joins TRBV6-4 to TRBJ2-3; 7 positions match TRBD2. Losses at the gene ends were 0 bases for V and 0 bases for J; bases not matched to a gene: 3. The CDR3 totals 16 residues. Germline V CDR1 and CDR2: MRHNA, SNTAGT. The CDR3 bases are TGTGCCAGCAGTGACTCATGGCGGGAGAGCACAGATACGCAGTATTTT. Its translation: CASSDSWRESTDTQYF.

The V and J genes are TRBV7-2 and TRBJ1-5; D is uncertain. This CDR3 contains 12 residues. Trimming removed 6 bases at V and 9 bases at J, with 12 bases between. Germline lookup yields CDR1 SGHTA and CDR2 FQGNSA. The CDR3 DNA follows: TGTGCCAGCAGTAACTCGCGGGGGCCCCAGCATTTT. Encoded protein: CASSNSRGPQHF.

The chain uses TRBV28 and TRBJ2-5, with unresolved D. The CDR3 is 13 residues long. With 5 bases removed from V and 4 bases from J, the gap between germline ends came to 11 bases. Germline CDR1 and CDR2: MDHEN and SYDVKM. CDR3 region: CASSTVRRETQYF. The CDR3 coding sequence is TGTGCCAGCAGTACCGTTAGGAGAGAGACCCAGTACTTC.

This clonotype was counted a single time. The chain employs TRBV6-5 and TRBJ1-2; D is ambiguous. CDR1 is MNHEY and CDR2 is SVGAGI in the germline V gene. The CDR3 has 13 residues. V was shortened by 6 bases and J by 2 bases, with 10 bases between the two germline ends. The CDR3 nucleotides are TGTGCCAGCAGATCCGTATTGAACTATGGCTACACCTTC. It codes for CASRSVLNYGYTF.

This clonotype was picked up many times. The V gene is TRBV12-3 or TRBV12-4, the J gene TRBJ2-1; D gene ambiguous. V was clipped by 2 bases and J by 6 bases, with 11 bases between them. The CDR3 length is 14 residues. Here the CDR3 DNA reads TGTGCCAGCAGTTTATCCTATAGGAGCAATGAGCAGTTCTTC. Translation: CASSLSYRSNEQFF.

This chain connects TRBV2 to TRBJ2-3; TRBD1 matches at 8 bases. After removal of 6 bases from V and 4 bases from J, the junction contained 12 bases not matched to a gene. CDR3 size: 16 residues. In germline, CDR1 is SNHLY, CDR2 FYNNEI. CDR3 DNA: TGTGCCAGCAGCGGGTGGGAGGACAGGGATGCAGATACGCAGTATTTT. Protein product: CASSGWEDRDADTQYF.

In this sample, this clonotype turned up a few times. The rearrangement links TRBV30 to TRBJ2-7; TRBD1 agrees at 7 bases. V was clipped by 0 bases and J by 2 bases; unmatched bases: 4. Germline CDR1 and CDR2: GTSNPN and SVGIG (reference sequence). This CDR3 region has 14 residues. CDR3 residues: CAWSVLGQPYEQYF. The DNA for the CDR3 is TGTGCCTGGAGTGTACTGGGACAGCCCTACGAGCAGTACTTC.